Listed below are T cell receptor beta chains from one sample, sequenced in a study of cytomegalovirus exposure and HLA in healthy donors. Data came from immunoSEQ multiplex PCR; TCRdb stores just in-frame clones and leaves some out. This table has approximately 190,000 clones, around 90% appearing once. The sequenced sample consisted of PBMCs. Source of these receptors: a boy between 2 and 10 years old in good health and CMV-seronegative. Each CDR3 is given without its conserved first and last residue. Fields, in order: J gene, D gene, V gene, CDR3 protein. D genes are given only for firm matches.

J: TRBJ2-7
D: TRBD1
V: TRBV6-1
CDR3: ASSDGTGDYEQY

J: TRBJ1-5
D: .
V: TRBV19
CDR3: ATEARGSNQPQH

J: TRBJ1-1
D: TRBD1
V: TRBV27
CDR3: ASSLTIGQANVEAF

J: TRBJ1-2
D: TRBD1
V: TRBV6-6
CDR3: ASRPRTGANYGYT

J: TRBJ2-5
D: .
V: TRBV5-1
CDR3: ASSYLPGTQETQY

J: TRBJ2-2
D: TRBD1
V: TRBV7-8
CDR3: ASSFRTGPDTGELF

J: TRBJ1-1
D: .
V: TRBV6-1
CDR3: ASSGRGYTEAF

J: TRBJ1-1
D: .
V: TRBV19
CDR3: ASSRGFTEAF

J: TRBJ2-1
D: .
V: TRBV14
CDR3: ASSSTGFEYDEQF

J: TRBJ2-7
D: .
V: TRBV4-1
CDR3: ASSQVALPYYEQY

J: TRBJ2-2
D: TRBD2
V: TRBV29-1
CDR3: SVLEAGGQAGELF

J: TRBJ2-7
D: .
V: TRBV28
CDR3: ASSLTAGFYEQY

J: TRBJ1-5
D: .
V: TRBV5-5
CDR3: ASSLALQGNQPQH

J: TRBJ2-7
D: .
V: TRBV28
CDR3: ASSSIYEQY

J: TRBJ2-7
D: .
V: TRBV28
CDR3: ASSPSQVFSYEQY

J: TRBJ2-1
D: .
V: TRBV6-4
CDR3: ASRAGDEQF

J: TRBJ2-7
D: .
V: TRBV27
CDR3: ASSSLPGAYEQY

J: TRBJ1-1
D: .
V: TRBV5-1
CDR3: ASSLDRPNTEAF

J: TRBJ1-2
D: .
V: TRBV28
CDR3: ASSPSGNYGYT

J: TRBJ1-6
D: .
V: TRBV4-1
CDR3: ASSQAGLSSYNSPLH

J: TRBJ1-4
D: .
V: TRBV7-9
CDR3: SSSLVGQGEKLF

J: TRBJ1-1
D: TRBD1
V: TRBV19
CDR3: ASSSNDRGNTEAF

J: TRBJ1-1
D: .
V: TRBV18
CDR3: ASSQTVNTEAF

J: TRBJ2-3
D: TRBD2
V: TRBV7-8
CDR3: ASSVAGGQGDTQY

J: TRBJ2-7
D: .
V: TRBV6-6
CDR3: ASSYSGSYEQY

J: TRBJ1-1
D: .
V: TRBV5-1
CDR3: ASTRKIGTEAF

J: TRBJ2-5
D: .
V: TRBV11-1
CDR3: ASSPGGRNQETQY

J: TRBJ2-1
D: TRBD2
V: TRBV13
CDR3: AAGLAEDNEQF

J: TRBJ1-2
D: .
V: TRBV6-6
CDR3: AISTGRYGYT

J: TRBJ1-1
D: TRBD1
V: TRBV28
CDR3: ASFRTGTNTEAF

J: TRBJ2-1
D: TRBD2
V: TRBV9
CDR3: ASSASSGLAENEQF

J: TRBJ2-4
D: .
V: TRBV4-1
CDR3: ASSPQTGRDKNIQY

J: TRBJ2-2
D: .
V: TRBV28
CDR3: ASASASTQGLRELF

J: TRBJ1-3
D: .
V: TRBV30
CDR3: AWRGREAGNTIY

J: TRBJ1-1
D: TRBD1
V: TRBV7-8
CDR3: ASSTGTGNMNTEAF

J: TRBJ1-2
D: .
V: TRBV27
CDR3: ASSSGQLNYGYT

J: TRBJ2-2
D: TRBD2
V: TRBV7-3
CDR3: ASSPIGLAGPGGSGELF

J: TRBJ2-7
D: .
V: TRBV6-1
CDR3: ASSEALRRGLSTSSYEQY

J: TRBJ1-1
D: .
V: TRBV6-5
CDR3: ASSYPGETEAF

J: TRBJ1-1
D: .
V: TRBV9
CDR3: ASSPAAGANTEAF

J: TRBJ2-5
D: .
V: TRBV11-2
CDR3: ASSLGEGDTETQY

J: TRBJ2-5
D: TRBD1
V: TRBV19
CDR3: ARNQGAQETQY

J: TRBJ2-7
D: .
V: TRBV27
CDR3: ASSLGGRQY

J: TRBJ1-2
D: .
V: TRBV5-6
CDR3: ASSGPGLQIIPSYGYT

J: TRBJ2-3
D: .
V: TRBV19
CDR3: ASSISGVGADTQY

J: TRBJ1-6
D: .
V: TRBV5-1
CDR3: ASSLDGSDSPPH